This T cell receptor (beta chain) came from a study of Graves' ophthalmopathy and Graves' hyperthyroidism. Across the study: Before any treatment was given, at initial diagnosis, peripheral blood was collected.

This clonotype was recorded at least ten times. The antigen remains unidentified. V shed 5 bases, J shed 1 base, and the junction held 6 bases outside the gene matches. Germline CDR1 reads LNHDA; CDR2 reads SQIVND (reference sequence). The CDR3 spans 15 residues. Transcripts of RNA were the source for amplifying TCR beta CDR3 regions. HTBI primers were employed in first-round RT-PCR, then a second-round multiplex PCR followed. TCRdb re-called the multiplex PCR reads with MiXCR, one entry per CDR3 protein. In the table there are about 660,000 distinct CDR3 sequences, under 50% of which are singletons. Study-level findings and limits: Most expanded clonotypes from thyroid (those above 0.001 frequency) were also found in blood. The study's model predicted ophthalmopathy progression at 65% to 71% sensitivity and about 72% specificity.

The V call is TRBV19, the J call TRBJ1-1, with TRBD1 matching 8 bases. This TCR was recovered from an adult man with Graves' ophthalmopathy. The sequenced material came from peripheral blood. The CDR3 reads CASSSRTGKNTEAFF. DNA for the CDR3: TGTGCCAGTAGTTCCCGGACAGGGAAGAACACTGAAGCTTTCTTT.